This T cell receptor (beta chain) was captured by sequencing in a study of blood T cell repertoires in COVID-19. The CDR3 length is 14 residues. Trimming removed 10 bases at V and 0 bases at J, with 12 bases between. Germline lookup yields CDR1 MNHEY and CDR2 SVGAGI. Clones were sequenced by immunoSEQ multiplex PCR, and TCRdb holds only the in-frame ones, with some missing. The sample includes more than 200,000 clones, about nine tenths seen only once; the top ten take around 7%. This clonotype was sampled from a man aged 25 to 40 in a cohort exposed to, infected with or recovered from COVID-19 (not recorded which). This chain connects TRBV6-5 to TRBJ1-4; D might be TRBD1 (6 bases). Sequencing was done on a sample of PBMCs or T cells enriched from blood (not recorded which). The CDR3 sequence: CAIRGVSTNEKLFF. The CDR3 DNA follows: TGTGCCATCAGGGGAGTCTCAACTAATGAAAAACTGTTTTTT.